These 16 T cell receptor beta chains were sequenced from one sample in a study of T cell responses to AZD1222 COVID-19 vaccine. This table comes from immunoSEQ multiplex PCR, and its TCRdb copy is limited to in-frame clones, with some not included. The data hold more than 140,000 clones, with 80% to 95% observed a single time. Sequenced here: peripheral blood, sampled on day 0 of MenACWY control vaccination. The receptors come from an adult in good health.

The chain carries TRBV3-1 (or the pseudogene TRBV3-2) and TRBJ1-5, with D perhaps matching TRBD1 (6 bases). V shed 0 bases and J shed 2 bases, with 8 bases lying between them. CDR1 LGHDT and CDR2 YNNKEL come from the germline V gene (reference sequence). This CDR3 has 15 amino acids. CDR3 loop: CASSQDRGCNQPQHF. The CDR3 DNA reads TGTGCCAGCAGCCAAGACAGGGGTTGCAATCAGCCCCAGCATTTT.

V is TRBV28 and J is TRBJ2-3; possibly TRBD2 for D (5 bases). Trimming shortened V by 2 bases and J by 5 bases, and 5 bases separated the two germline ends. CDR1 is MDHEN and CDR2 is SYDVKM in the germline V gene. The CDR3 has 12 amino acids. CDR3 bases: TGTGCCAGCAGTTTAGGAGGAGATACGCAGTATTTT. Amino acids: CASSLGGDTQYF.

This chain uses TRBV9 with TRBJ1-2; no clear D. The CDR3 consists of 12 residues. V lost 3 bases, J lost 4 bases, and 7 bases lay in between. The germline V gene encodes CDR1 SGDLS and CDR2 YYNGEE. For the CDR3, the DNA is TGTGCCAGCAGCGCGCCTCGCTATGGCTACACCTTC. Translated, it gives CASSAPRYGYTF. The variable domain in full, with the rest retrieved from reference TRBV9 and TRBJ1-2, is DSGVTQTPKHLITATGQRVTLRCSPRSGDLSVYWYQQSLDQGLQFLIQYYNGEERAKGNILERFSAQQFPDLHSELNLSSLELGDSALYFCASSAPRYGYTFGSGTRLTVV.

The genes are TRBV6-2 or TRBV6-3 and TRBJ1-2, with D hard to call. The CDR3 contains 16 residues. V gave up 2 bases and J gave up 3 bases, with 16 bases separating them. The V gene's germline CDR1 is MNHEY and CDR2 SVGEGT. CDR3 sequence (DNA): TGTGCCAGCAGTTACCAAGGGCCTGCTGGAGACTATGGCTACACCTTC. Translating gives CASSYQGPAGDYGYTF.

The chain employs TRBV30 and TRBJ2-1; D possibly corresponds to TRBD2 (5 bases). Germline V gene lookup returns CDR1 GTSNPN and CDR2 SVGIG (reference sequence). The CDR3 is 12 amino acids. V was cut by 6 bases and J by 4 bases, with 10 bases left in between. CDR3 residues: CACPGKYNEQFF. DNA for the CDR3: TGTGCCTGCCCCGGGAAGTACAATGAGCAGTTCTTC. Full variable domain (rest looked up from reference TRBV30 and TRBJ2-1): SQTIHQWPATLVQPVGSPLSLECTVEGTSNPNLYWYRQAAGRGLQLLFYSVGIGQISSEVPQNLSASRPQDRQFILSSKKLLLSDSGFYLCACPGKYNEQFFGPGTRLTVL.

The table lists this clone with a count of one. J is TRBJ2-6 and V is TRBV19; 7 bases line up with TRBD2. Germline trimming cut 8 bases from V and 0 bases from J; bases unmatched to any gene: 4. The V gene's germline CDR1 is LNHDA and CDR2 SQIVND (reference sequence). The CDR3 length is 15 residues. The DNA of the CDR3 is TGTGCCAGTCGGAGGGACTACTCTGGGGCCAACGTCCTGACTTTC. Amino acid sequence: CASRRDYSGANVLTF.

This clone was observed a single time. This chain connects TRBV5-1 to TRBJ2-7, with TRBD2 matching over 7 bases. Per the germline V gene, CDR1 is SGHRS and CDR2 is YFSETQ. The junction had 14 bases not matched to a gene; V was cut back by 4 bases and J by 1 base. CDR3 size: 17 residues. The CDR3 coding sequence is TGCGCCAGCAGCCCACCGAGCGGCGGGAGTGTATCCTACGAGCAGTACTTC. This gives the protein CASSPPSGGSVSYEQYF.

The genes are TRBV10-3 and TRBJ1-2; 9 bases align to TRBD1. Trimming at V came to 11 bases and at J to 7 bases, leaving 11 bases not matched to a gene. The CDR3 is 13 amino acids. The V gene's germline CDR1 is ENHRY and CDR2 SYGVKD. For the CDR3, the DNA is TGTGCCTCCAACATTGACAGGGGGTCTGGCTACACCTTC. Protein sequence: CASNIDRGSGYTF.

The V and J genes are TRBV7-9 and TRBJ1-2; the D gene is possibly TRBD1 (6 bases). The V end lost 5 bases, the J end lost 5 bases, and 12 bases lay between the germline ends. Germline values: CDR1 SEHNR, CDR2 FQNEAQ (reference sequence). This CDR3 has 13 amino acids. CDR3 region: CASSPGQQYGYTF. CDR3 nucleotide sequence: TGTGCCAGCAGCCCTGGACAGCAATATGGCTACACCTTC.

The rearrangement links TRBV7-2 to TRBJ2-2; no definite D call. Trimming removed 1 base at V and 5 bases at J, with 11 bases between. Germline CDR1 SGHTA, CDR2 FQGNSA. This CDR3 is built from 15 residues. Here the CDR3 reads CASSLGVGFTGELFF. Here the CDR3 DNA reads TGTGCCAGCAGCTTAGGGGTTGGGTTTACCGGGGAGCTGTTTTTT.

The V gene is TRBV5-6, the J gene TRBJ1-1; the D gene is possibly TRBD1 (6 bases). Germline-derived CDR1 and CDR2 are SGHDT and YYEEEE. Trimming pared 4 bases from V and 0 bases from J, leaving 16 bases between. The CDR3 is made up of 16 amino acids. The CDR3 coding sequence is TGTGCCAGCAGCCGAGCGGGGGCGCCCTTGAACACTGAAGCTTTCTTT. Translating it yields CASSRAGAPLNTEAFF.

V usage is TRBV7-3 and J usage is TRBJ2-2; TRBD2 is a possible D gene (5 bases). V shed 1 base and J shed 1 base, with 7 bases lying between them. Germline V CDR1 and CDR2: SGHTA, FQGTGA. The CDR3 is made up of 15 amino acids. Here the CDR3 reads CASSLRSGNTGELFF. The DNA for the CDR3 is TGTGCCAGCAGCTTAAGGAGCGGGAACACCGGGGAGCTGTTTTTT.

This chain uses TRBV2 with TRBJ2-7, with D perhaps given as TRBD1 or TRBD2 (6 bases each). The germline gives CDR1 SNHLY, CDR2 FYNNEI. The V end was cut by 6 bases, the J end by 5 bases, with 14 bases between. The CDR3 runs 13 residues. CDR3 nucleotides: TGTGCCAGCAGCAAGGGGGGAAGCAACGAGCAGTACTTC. Amino acid sequence: CASSKGGSNEQYF.

The V and J genes are TRBV21-1 and TRBJ1-2. TRBV21-1 is marked as a pseudogene. The CDR3 has 14 amino acids. CDR3 amino acids: CASSKYPPDGGYTF. The CDR3 DNA reads as TGTGCCAGCAGCAAATACCCCCCAGACGGCGGCTACACCTTC.

This chain uses TRBV5-6 with TRBJ2-7, with 11 nucleotides matching TRBD1. The length of the CDR3 is 17 residues. V shed 0 bases, J shed 2 bases, and the junction held 7 bases outside the gene matches. Germline V lookup: CDR1 SGHDT, CDR2 YYEEEE. The CDR3 region has the DNA TGTGCCAGCAGCTTGGATCGGACAGGGGGCCTTCCCTACGAGCAGTACTTC. Translation gives CASSLDRTGGLPYEQYF.

The chain combines TRBV5-6 with TRBJ2-7; tentatively, D is TRBD1 or TRBD2 (6 bases each). CDR1 SGHDT and CDR2 YYEEEE come from the germline V gene. The CDR3 is made up of 15 amino acids. V was clipped by 1 base and J by 6 bases, with 17 bases between them. The CDR3, as DNA: TGTGCCAGCAGCTTGATGGGGGCGGGACTCGCCGAGCAGTACTTC. It is translated as CASSLMGAGLAEQYF.